This T cell receptor (beta chain) originates from a study of monozygotic twins with inflammatory bowel disease. Nested amplification of TCRalpha and TCRbeta cDNA involved two PCRs of around 15 and 9 cycles. TCRdb re-called the 5' RACE reads; one entry per CDR3 protein, DNA not given. Here the sample table reports about 350,000 distinct CDR3 sequences. CDR1 and CDR2 from the germline V gene are DFQATT and SNEGSKA (reference sequence). This CDR3 region has 13 residues. The TCR comes from a human donor with ulcerative colitis or Crohn's disease, or a healthy co-twin of an affected twin (not recorded which). The sample was blood. V usage is TRBV20-1 and J usage is TRBJ2-7; TCRdb outputs TRBD2, but without DNA this stays unchecked. CDR3: CSVLPGALYEQYF.